These T cell receptor beta chains were read from a single sample in a study of identical twins. One entry per CDR3 protein, called by TCRdb with MiXCR from the 5' RACE reads. The table lists under 900,000 distinct CDR3 sequences, 15% to 20% of them singletons, with around 13% in the top ten. This sample also belongs to another study, concerning T cells expressing NK-cell markers.

Specimen: PBMCs. The receptors originated from a woman aged 18-30 years in good health. The CDR3 runs from the conserved cysteine through the conserved F or W. A D gene is named only where the DNA matches it firmly. Size values are once, few and many counts, or a class for expanded clones, and some rows have none.

D gene: .
V gene: TRBV10-3
J gene: TRBJ2-7
clone size: few
CDR3 DNA: TGTGCCATCAGTGAGGCTGTCTACGAGCAGTACTTC
CDR3 protein: CAISEAVYEQYF

D gene: .
V gene: TRBV20-1
J gene: TRBJ1-2
clone size: .
CDR3 DNA: TGCAGTGCTCTTCAGGGGACGGGTGGCTACACCTTC
CDR3 protein: CSALQGTGGYTF

D gene: .
V gene: TRBV20-1
J gene: TRBJ2-5
clone size: .
CDR3 DNA: TGCAGTGCTGCCCCGGGGGGCGCGGTTCAGGAGACCCAGTACTTC
CDR3 protein: CSAAPGGAVQETQYF

D gene: .
V gene: TRBV5-1
J gene: TRBJ1-6
clone size: .
CDR3 DNA: TGCGCCAGCAGCCTCAGGGAGGGCAATTCACCCCTCCACTTT
CDR3 protein: CASSLREGNSPLHF

D gene: TRBD1
V gene: TRBV20-1
J gene: TRBJ2-3
clone size: .
CDR3 DNA: TGCAGTGCTCTGCCGGGACAGGCCAAAGATACGCAGTATTTT
CDR3 protein: CSALPGQAKDTQYF

D gene: .
V gene: TRBV28
J gene: TRBJ2-5
clone size: .
CDR3 DNA: TGTGCCGCCCGGGAGAAAGAGACCCAGTACTTC
CDR3 protein: CAAREKETQYF

D gene: .
V gene: TRBV20-1
J gene: TRBJ1-2
clone size: few
CDR3 DNA: TGCAGTGCGGTAGCGCAGGGAGGTAACTATGGCTACACCTTC
CDR3 protein: CSAVAQGGNYGYTF

D gene: .
V gene: TRBV5-5
J gene: TRBJ2-3
clone size: few
CDR3 DNA: TGTGCCAGCAGCTTCCGACTAGACACAGATACGCAGTATTTT
CDR3 protein: CASSFRLDTDTQYF

D gene: TRBD2
V gene: TRBV12-3/TRBV12-4
J gene: TRBJ2-3
clone size: many
CDR3 DNA: TGTGCCAGCACTCCGTGGGGGAGGGGCACAGATACGCAGTATTTT
CDR3 protein: CASTPWGRGTDTQYF

D gene: TRBD1
V gene: TRBV10-3
J gene: TRBJ1-4
clone size: few
CDR3 DNA: TGTGCCATCAGTGAGTCCGGGACAGCGAATGAAAAACTGTTTTTT
CDR3 protein: CAISESGTANEKLFF

D gene: TRBD2
V gene: TRBV5-6
J gene: TRBJ2-1
clone size: .
CDR3 DNA: TGTGCCAGCAGCTTGGTGCCTAGCGGGAGCAATGAGCAGTTCTTC
CDR3 protein: CASSLVPSGSNEQFF

D gene: .
V gene: TRBV7-2
J gene: TRBJ2-7
clone size: few
CDR3 DNA: TGTGCCAGCAGATCCGGGACGGCCCCCTACGAGCAGTACTTC
CDR3 protein: CASRSGTAPYEQYF

D gene: .
V gene: TRBV4-3
J gene: TRBJ2-2
clone size: few
CDR3 DNA: TGCGCCAGCAGCCAATATCAAGGCGCGTTGAACGGGGAGCTGTTTTTT
CDR3 protein: CASSQYQGALNGELFF

D gene: .
V gene: TRBV24-1
J gene: TRBJ1-3
clone size: few
CDR3 DNA: TGTGCCACCAGTGACCAACTCTCTGGAAACACCATATATTTT
CDR3 protein: CATSDQLSGNTIYF

D gene: TRBD2
V gene: TRBV6-2/TRBV6-3
J gene: TRBJ2-1
clone size: few
CDR3 DNA: TGTGCCAGCAGCCACCGAGCGGGAGTCTCCTACAATGAGCAGTTCTTC
CDR3 protein: CASSHRAGVSYNEQFF

D gene: TRBD1
V gene: TRBV5-1
J gene: TRBJ1-4
clone size: many
CDR3 DNA: TGCGCCAGCAGACCGGGGACAGGGAGCGAAAAACTGTTTTTT
CDR3 protein: CASRPGTGSEKLFF

D gene: .
V gene: TRBV24-1
J gene: TRBJ2-3
clone size: few
CDR3 DNA: TGTGCCACCAGTGACCCGGGACGGAGCACAGATACGCAGTATTTT
CDR3 protein: CATSDPGRSTDTQYF

D gene: .
V gene: TRBV29-1
J gene: TRBJ2-1
clone size: .
CDR3 DNA: TGCAGCGCCCTGGGTGCGGGAAGGTCAGGGAATGAGCAGTTCTTC
CDR3 protein: CSALGAGRSGNEQFF

D gene: TRBD2
V gene: TRBV12-3/TRBV12-4
J gene: TRBJ2-7
clone size: .
CDR3 DNA: TGTGCCAGCAGTCGCACCCTTAGCGGGAGGGCCTGGGGAGGCCCCTACGAGCAGTACTTC
CDR3 protein: CASSRTLSGRAWGGPYEQYF

D gene: .
V gene: TRBV5-1
J gene: TRBJ2-1
clone size: many
CDR3 DNA: TGTGCCAGCAGTTTAGGGGGAATCTACAATGAGCAGTTCTTC
CDR3 protein: CASSLGGIYNEQFF

D gene: .
V gene: TRBV18
J gene: TRBJ2-1
clone size: few
CDR3 DNA: TGTGCCAGCTCACCACCGGTGTCCGACCTCCGACGGAGTGAGCAGTTCTTC
CDR3 protein: CASSPPVSDLRRSEQFF

D gene: TRBD2
V gene: TRBV6-4
J gene: TRBJ2-1
clone size: .
CDR3 DNA: TGTGCCAGCAGTGCCGCGGGGGGGTACAATGAGCAGTTCTTC
CDR3 protein: CASSAAGGYNEQFF

D gene: .
V gene: TRBV5-6
J gene: TRBJ2-2
clone size: few
CDR3 DNA: TGTGCCAGCAGCTTGGTTGGCGTCAACACCGGGGAGCTGTTTTTT
CDR3 protein: CASSLVGVNTGELFF

D gene: .
V gene: TRBV6-1
J gene: TRBJ1-1
clone size: few
CDR3 DNA: TGTGCCAGCACCAGGGGAGTGGGGGGCACTGAAGCTTTCTTT
CDR3 protein: CASTRGVGGTEAFF

D gene: TRBD1
V gene: TRBV11-2
J gene: TRBJ2-7
clone size: few
CDR3 DNA: TGTGCCAGCAGCTTAGAAAGGGGGCCGCCCTACGAGCAGTACTTC
CDR3 protein: CASSLERGPPYEQYF

D gene: .
V gene: TRBV11-2
J gene: TRBJ2-3
clone size: .
CDR3 DNA: TGTGCCAGCAGCCCCCAGAGGGGAGGGGGGGGCAAGTATTTT
CDR3 protein: CASSPQRGGGGKYF

D gene: .
V gene: TRBV10-3
J gene: TRBJ2-7
clone size: few
CDR3 DNA: TGTGCCATCAGCCGTGCGACGATAAGCTACGAGCAGTACTTC
CDR3 protein: CAISRATISYEQYF

D gene: .
V gene: TRBV20-1
J gene: TRBJ1-6
clone size: few
CDR3 DNA: TGCAGTGCTAGTGGGAGGGGTTCACCCCTCCACTTT
CDR3 protein: CSASGRGSPLHF

D gene: TRBD1
V gene: TRBV12-3/TRBV12-4
J gene: TRBJ2-1
clone size: few
CDR3 DNA: TGTGCCAGCAGTCCCGGGACAGGACGATCCTACAATGAGCAGTTCTTC
CDR3 protein: CASSPGTGRSYNEQFF

D gene: .
V gene: TRBV29-1
J gene: TRBJ2-1
clone size: .
CDR3 DNA: TGCAGCGTTGAAGGTACGGCGGGTGAGCAGTTCTTC
CDR3 protein: CSVEGTAGEQFF

D gene: .
V gene: TRBV2
J gene: TRBJ2-7
clone size: few
CDR3 DNA: TGTGCCAGCAGGGTGGGAGAATACGAGCAGTACTTC
CDR3 protein: CASRVGEYEQYF

D gene: TRBD2
V gene: TRBV5-1
J gene: TRBJ2-1
clone size: .
CDR3 DNA: TGCGCCAGCAGCTTTGCTAGCGGGGGAAGATACAATGAGCAGTTCTTC
CDR3 protein: CASSFASGGRYNEQFF

D gene: .
V gene: TRBV29-1
J gene: TRBJ1-2
clone size: .
CDR3 DNA: TGCAGCGTTGAAGTTGCACAGGATAACTATGGCTACACCTTC
CDR3 protein: CSVEVAQDNYGYTF

D gene: .
V gene: TRBV29-1
J gene: TRBJ2-7
clone size: few
CDR3 DNA: TGCAGCGTTGAAGCCAGCGGGCGTCCCTACGAGCAGTACTTC
CDR3 protein: CSVEASGRPYEQYF

D gene: .
V gene: TRBV7-9
J gene: TRBJ1-2
clone size: few
CDR3 DNA: TGTGCCAGCAGTGGTCAGGGAGCTAACTATGGCTACACCTTC
CDR3 protein: CASSGQGANYGYTF

D gene: TRBD1
V gene: TRBV10-3
J gene: TRBJ2-5
clone size: few
CDR3 DNA: TGTGCCATCAGTGCCTCCGGGACAGGCGACCAAGAGACCCAGTACTTC
CDR3 protein: CAISASGTGDQETQYF